The T cell receptor beta chain described here comes from a study of Graves' ophthalmopathy and Graves' hyperthyroidism. Beta-chain TCR CDR3 regions were amplified from RNA transcripts. The first-round RT-PCR employed HTBI primers together with the Qiagen OneStep RT-PCR kit. A multiplex PCR was then performed as the second round. Using its own MiXCR run on the multiplex PCR reads, TCRdb lists one record per CDR3 protein. The sample holds 350,000 to 450,000 distinct CDR3 sequences, around 20% seen once. The germline CDR1 and CDR2 sequences are SGHRS and YFSETQ. This CDR3 contains 15 residues. V shed 1 base, J shed 7 bases, and the junction held 10 bases outside the gene matches. General study findings and limits: Among thyroid clonotypes expanded above 0.001 frequency, most also appeared in blood. Ophthalmopathy progression was predicted with approximately 64% sensitivity and roughly 79% specificity.

Hyperthyroidism cases were recent diagnoses of under 2 months' duration in people aged 18 to 65. Fresh peripheral blood, about 9.3 ml, was the PBMC source. With respect to this clonotype: Antigen unknown.

This sequence originates from a woman in her late teens or twenties with stable Graves' hyperthyroidism. Material: peripheral blood. The chain joins TRBV5-1 to TRBJ1-2; 7 bases fit TRBD1. CDR3 residues: CASSLTGEFGTGYTF. CDR3 DNA sequence: TGCGCCAGCAGCTTGACAGGGGAATTTGGAACTGGCTACACCTTC.